These 12 T cell receptor beta chains were all obtained from the same sample, sequenced in a study of T cell repertoires in cytomegalovirus infection. TCRdb passed the reads through MiXCR, listing each CDR3 protein once. The sample consists of fewer than 200,000 distinct CDR3 sequences, 13% to 15% of them appearing once. The sequenced material came from PBMCs. Receptors originate from a human donor in good health (CMV status not recorded). Some clones in this sample may be carry-over from other donors' samples.

In this sample, this clonotype turned up many times. The rearrangement links TRBV7-8 to TRBJ2-1, with D perhaps matching TRBD2 (5 bases). From germline, CDR1 is SGHVS and CDR2 FQNEAQ. This CDR3 has 14 amino acids. V was pared by 11 bases and J by 0 bases, with 14 bases between. As DNA, the CDR3 is TGTGCCGGAGGTGGGATGAGCTCCTACAATGAGCAGTTCTTC. It encodes CAGGGMSSYNEQFF.

This clonotype was found many times. The V call is TRBV5-4, the J call TRBJ2-3, with 11 positions matching TRBD2. This CDR3 is built from 15 residues. In germline, CDR1 is SGHNT, CDR2 YYREEE (reference sequence). V trimming: 4 bases; J trimming: 3 bases; junction bases outside the gene matches: 4. The CDR3 coding sequence is TGTGCCAGCAGCCGAACTAGCGGGAGTACAGATACGCAGTATTTT. Its translation is CASSRTSGSTDTQYF.

The DNA for the CDR3 is TGTGCCAGCAGTAGAGGACAGAAGGCTACGAACACCGGGGAGCTGTTTTTT. Protein sequence: CASSRGQKATNTGELFF. The chain couples TRBV28 to TRBJ2-2; maybe TRBD1 (6 bases). This CDR3 is built from 17 residues. V was cut by 5 bases and J by 0 bases, with 16 bases left in between. Germline V gene data show CDR1 as MDHEN and CDR2 as SYDVKM.

This clonotype was observed at least ten times. The chain couples TRBV7-9 to TRBJ2-7; 7 bases fit TRBD1. There are 15 residues in the CDR3. V was pared by 5 bases and J by 3 bases, with 10 bases of the junction left unmatched. The V gene's germline CDR1 is SEHNR and CDR2 FQNEAQ (reference sequence). This CDR3 reads CASSAQGGGFYEQYF. CDR3 nucleotides: TGTGCCAGCAGCGCACAAGGGGGCGGTTTCTACGAGCAGTACTTC.

This chain connects TRBV29-1 to TRBJ2-6; TRBD1 aligns across 11 bases. In germline, CDR1 is SQVTM, CDR2 ANQGSEA. Trimming cost V 6 bases and J 2 bases; bases outside gene matches: 6. CDR3 size: 16 residues. This CDR3 is CSVLRDRGAGANVLTF. The CDR3 DNA sequence: TGCAGCGTCCTCCGGGACAGGGGGGCTGGGGCCAACGTCCTGACTTTC.

The chain links TRBV20-1 to TRBJ2-7; D gene ambiguous. CDR3 length: 13 amino acids. The germline V gene encodes CDR1 DFQATT and CDR2 SNEGSKA (reference sequence). V was clipped by 6 bases and J by 0 bases, with 12 bases between them. CDR3 DNA sequence: TGCAGTGCCCCGGCAGCCGGCTCCTACGAGCAGTACTTC. Translating gives CSAPAAGSYEQYF.

Concerning this clonotype itself: A much larger clone lies a single base off, so this may be a read error. The rearrangement uses TRBV9 and TRBJ2-1, with 14 bases aligning to TRBD2. The CDR3 covers 16 residues. Germline CDR1 reads SGDLS; CDR2 reads YYNGEE. DNA for the CDR3: TGTGCCAGCAGCCCCCGAGGGACTAGCGGGAGCAATAAGCAGTTCTTC. Encoded protein: CASSPRGTSGSNKQFF.

This clonotype was observed a few times. The rearrangement uses TRBV6-1 and TRBJ2-1, with no clear D. V was cut by 8 bases and J by 0 bases, with 11 bases left in between. Germline lookup yields CDR1 MNHNS and CDR2 SASEGT. The CDR3 spans 14 residues. Written as DNA, the CDR3 is TGTGCCAGCCGGACCGAGATCTCCTACAATGAGCAGTTCTTC. Protein sequence: CASRTEISYNEQFF.

This clonotype came up a few times. The chain uses TRBV24-1 and TRBJ2-2; 7 positions match TRBD2. The ends lost 3 bases at V and 1 base at J; junction bases unmatched: 1. CDR1 KGHDR and CDR2 SFDVKD come from the germline V gene. The length of the CDR3 is 15 residues. The CDR3 loop reads CATSDRGVNTGELFF. DNA of the CDR3: TGTGCCACCAGTGATCGGGGGGTGAACACCGGGGAGCTGTTTTTT.

This clonotype was observed a handful of times. This chain uses TRBV7-9 with TRBJ2-2; D is undetermined. Germline V CDR1 and CDR2: SEHNR, FQNEAQ (reference sequence). There are 14 residues in the CDR3. V was pared by 5 bases and J by 4 bases, with 11 bases between. DNA for the CDR3: TGTGCCAGCAGCCCTCTTTCCCGCACCGGGGAGCTGTTTTTT. Translation: CASSPLSRTGELFF.

On this clonotype itself: This may arise from a read error, as a much more abundant clone is one base away. The CDR3 carries no conserved terminal phenylalanine or tryptophan, so it likely arises from a read error. The DNA of the CDR3 is TGTGCCAGCAGTTTAAGGACAGGTGGCACTGAAGCTTTCATT. Translating gives CASSLRTGGTEAFI. The rearrangement joins TRBV12-3 or TRBV12-4 to TRBJ1-1, with 7 bases fitting TRBD1. After removal of 2 bases from V and 4 bases from J, the junction contained 4 bases not matched to a gene. The length of the CDR3 is 14 residues.

The chain joins TRBV7-6 to TRBJ2-2; D is unclear. With 5 bases removed from V and 4 bases from J, the gap between germline ends came to 14 bases. The CDR3 has 15 amino acids. The germline V gene encodes CDR1 SGHVS and CDR2 FNYEAQ. CDR3 sequence reads: CASSPPLKTTGELFF. CDR3 in DNA: TGTGCCAGCAGCCCCCCTCTTAAGACCACCGGGGAGCTGTTTTTT.